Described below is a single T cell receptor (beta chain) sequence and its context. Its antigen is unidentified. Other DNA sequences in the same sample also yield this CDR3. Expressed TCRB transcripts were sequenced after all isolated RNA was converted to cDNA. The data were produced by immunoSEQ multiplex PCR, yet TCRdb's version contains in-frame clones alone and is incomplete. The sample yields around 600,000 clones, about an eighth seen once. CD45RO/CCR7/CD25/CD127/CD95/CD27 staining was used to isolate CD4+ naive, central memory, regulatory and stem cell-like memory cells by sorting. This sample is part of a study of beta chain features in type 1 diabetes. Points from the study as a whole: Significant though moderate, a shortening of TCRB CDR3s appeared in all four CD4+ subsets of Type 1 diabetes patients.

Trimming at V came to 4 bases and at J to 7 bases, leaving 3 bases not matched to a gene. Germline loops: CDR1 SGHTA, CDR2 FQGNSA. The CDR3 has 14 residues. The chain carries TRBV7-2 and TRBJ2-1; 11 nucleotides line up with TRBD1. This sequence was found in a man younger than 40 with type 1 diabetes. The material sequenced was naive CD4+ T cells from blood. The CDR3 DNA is TGTGCCAGCAGCTCCGGGACAGGGGGAAATGAGCAGTTCTTC. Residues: CASSSGTGGNEQFF.